Following are 5 T cell receptor beta chains from one sample sequenced in a study of T cell repertoires in cytomegalovirus infection. TCRdb used MiXCR to reprocess the reads, holding one entry per CDR3 protein. Of roughly 630,000 distinct CDR3 sequences in the sample, less than 25% are singletons; the top ten hold around 8%. The sample was CD8+ T cells from PBMCs. The receptor source for this set is a human donor in good health (CMV status not recorded). Some clones in this sample may be carry-over from other donors' samples.

The V call is TRBV28, the J call TRBJ2-5, with D tentatively TRBD1 or TRBD2 (5 bases each). V was cut by 4 bases and J by 6 bases, with 18 bases left in between. This CDR3 region has 15 residues. Per the germline V gene, CDR1 is MDHEN and CDR2 is SYDVKM. CDR3 bases: TGTGCCAGCAGTTCCCGGGGCCCCTTGAGGAAGACCCAGTACTTC. Encoded protein: CASSSRGPLRKTQYF.

This clonotype has just a few counts. CDR3 sequence: CASQGVENEQFF. For the CDR3, the DNA is TGTGCCAGCCAAGGAGTGGAAAATGAGCAGTTCTTC. The chain couples TRBV19 to TRBJ2-1, with unresolved D. CDR3 length equals 12 residues. The germline V gene has CDR1 LNHDA and CDR2 SQIVND (reference sequence). The V end was cut by 9 bases, the J end by 7 bases, with 13 bases between.

The chain uses TRBV28 and TRBJ2-2; perhaps TRBD1 as D (6 bases). From germline, CDR1 is MDHEN and CDR2 SYDVKM. Trimming removed 2 bases at V and 4 bases at J, with 11 bases between. This CDR3 comprises 15 residues. This chain's CDR3 is CASSLDQGLTGELFF. CDR3 DNA: TGTGCCAGCAGTTTAGACCAGGGGCTCACCGGGGAGCTGTTTTTT. Full variable domain (rest looked up from reference TRBV28 and TRBJ2-2): DVKVTQSSRYLVKRTGEKVFLECVQDMDHENMFWYRQDPGLGLRLIYFSYDVKMKEKGDIPEGYSVSREKKERFSLILESASTNQTSMYLCASSLDQGLTGELFFGEGSRLTVL.

This clonotype was found many times. This chain connects TRBV7-6 to TRBJ1-2; a weak D match, TRBD1 (5 bases). The CDR3 is 13 amino acids. Germline values: CDR1 SGHVS, CDR2 FNYEAQ. Deletions cut 2 bases from V and 6 bases from J, with 10 bases between. The DNA for the CDR3 is TGTGCCAGCAGCTTATTAGGGGCGGATGGCTACACCTTC. This sequence encodes CASSLLGADGYTF.

The gene calls are TRBV7-6 and TRBJ2-2; possible D gene TRBD2, 5 bases. The CDR3 runs to 16 residues. V was pared by 3 bases and J by 6 bases, with 17 bases between. The V gene's germline CDR1 is SGHVS and CDR2 FNYEAQ. CDR3 residues: CASSFVLGIGAGELFF. The CDR3 DNA sequence: TGTGCCAGCAGCTTTGTGTTAGGGATCGGGGCCGGGGAGCTGTTTTTT.